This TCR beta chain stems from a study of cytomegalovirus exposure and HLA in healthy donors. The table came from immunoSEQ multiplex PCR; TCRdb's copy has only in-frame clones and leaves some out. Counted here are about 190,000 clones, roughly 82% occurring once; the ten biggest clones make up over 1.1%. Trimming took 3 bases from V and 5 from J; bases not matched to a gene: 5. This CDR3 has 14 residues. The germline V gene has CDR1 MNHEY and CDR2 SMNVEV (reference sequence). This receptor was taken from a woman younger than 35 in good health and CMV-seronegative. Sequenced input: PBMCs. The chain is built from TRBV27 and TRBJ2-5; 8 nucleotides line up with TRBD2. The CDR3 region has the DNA TGTGCCAGCAGTTTTATGGCTAGCGGGGAGACCCAGTACTTC. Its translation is CASSFMASGETQYF.